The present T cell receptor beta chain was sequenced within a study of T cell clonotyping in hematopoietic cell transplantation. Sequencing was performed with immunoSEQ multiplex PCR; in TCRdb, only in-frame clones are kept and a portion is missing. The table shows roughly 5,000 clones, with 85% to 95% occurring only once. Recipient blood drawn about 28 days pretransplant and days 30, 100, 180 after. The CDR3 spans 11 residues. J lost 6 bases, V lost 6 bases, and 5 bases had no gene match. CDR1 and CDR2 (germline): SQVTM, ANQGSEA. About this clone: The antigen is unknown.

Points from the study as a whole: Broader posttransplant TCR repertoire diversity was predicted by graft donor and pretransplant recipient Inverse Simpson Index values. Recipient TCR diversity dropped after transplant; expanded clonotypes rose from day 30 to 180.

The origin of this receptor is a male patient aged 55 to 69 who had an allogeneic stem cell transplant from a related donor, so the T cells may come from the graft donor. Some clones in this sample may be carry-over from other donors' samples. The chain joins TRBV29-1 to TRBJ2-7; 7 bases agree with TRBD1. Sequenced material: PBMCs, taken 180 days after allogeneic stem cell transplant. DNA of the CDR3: TGCAGCGTGACAGGGTCGGGCGAGCAGTACTTC. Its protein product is CSVTGSGEQYF.